The 8 T cell receptor beta chains below were found in one sample sequenced in a study of blood T cell repertoires in COVID-19. Here immunoSEQ multiplex PCR was the method, and the copy in TCRdb shows in-frame clones only, minus some. The data hold about 400,000 clones, with more than 80% observed a single time. The sequencing input was peripheral blood. These receptors all come from a man in his forties with acute or convalescent COVID-19.

This clone was recorded a few times. The genes are TRBV5-4 and TRBJ2-2, with TRBD2 identical over 7 bases. Germline V CDR1 and CDR2: SGHNT, YYREEE (reference sequence). V dropped 4 bases and J dropped 5; count of bases not matched to a gene: 8. The CDR3 loop spans 15 amino acids. CDR3 nucleotides: TGTGCCAGCAGCATCTGGGCTAGCGGTACCGGGGAGCTGTTTTTT. This translates into CASSIWASGTGELFF.

The sample holds one count of this clone. This sequence joins TRBV6-5 and TRBJ1-1; D is uncertain. The CDR3 has 12 residues. V was trimmed by 11 bases and J by 0 bases, leaving 10 bases between them. Germline lookup yields CDR1 MNHEY and CDR2 SVGAGI. The CDR3 sequence: CAAGIMNTEAFF. The CDR3 region has the DNA TGTGCCGCGGGGATTATGAACACTGAAGCTTTCTTT.

This sequence joins TRBV19 and TRBJ2-5; 13 bases are shared with TRBD2. The junction had 4 bases not matched to a gene; V was cut back by 3 bases and J by 3 bases. This CDR3 spans 16 amino acids. Germline V gives CDR1 LNHDA, CDR2 SQIVND (reference sequence). The CDR3 loop is CASSITSGRAKETQYF. CDR3 nucleotide sequence: TGTGCCAGTAGTATTACTAGCGGGAGGGCCAAAGAGACCCAGTACTTC.

The rearrangement uses TRBV6-2 or TRBV6-3 and TRBJ2-4; D is unresolved. The CDR3 sequence is 18 residues long. Germline V gene lookup returns CDR1 MNHEY and CDR2 SVGEGT. The V end lost 5 bases, the J end lost 5 bases, and 25 bases lay between the germline ends. The chain's CDR3 is CASSLPSRGQRSQNIQYF. In DNA form, the CDR3 reads TGTGCCAGCAGTCTCCCCAGCCGCGGCCAAAGGTCCCAAAACATTCAGTACTTC.

V is TRBV14 and J is TRBJ1-2, with D unresolved. Trimming removed 0 bases from V and 4 bases from J, with 15 bases in between. The germline CDR1 and CDR2 sequences are SGHDN and FVKESK. The CDR3 sequence is 16 residues long. CDR3 DNA: TGTGCCAGCAGCCAAGATCGCGGGGTAGGAGTCTATGGCTACACCTTC. Its translation is CASSQDRGVGVYGYTF.

The V gene is TRBV7-9, the J gene TRBJ1-2; D may be TRBD1 (6 bases). Germline V gene sequence: CDR1 SEHNR, CDR2 FQNEAQ (reference sequence). The CDR3 has 12 amino acids. V lost 3 bases and J lost 8, with 10 bases in between. For the CDR3, the DNA is TGTGCCAGCAGCTTGGACAGTATGGGCTACACCTTC. It translates to CASSLDSMGYTF.

This clone has only a few counts. V is TRBV11-2 and J is TRBJ1-2; 8 bases agree with TRBD1. The length of the CDR3 is 13 residues. Trimming at V came to 5 bases and at J to 7 bases, leaving 6 bases not matched to a gene. The V gene's germline CDR1 is SGHAT and CDR2 FQNNGV. The CDR3 DNA reads as TGTGCCAGCAGCCAGGACAGGGTTGTTGGCTACACCTTC. Its translation: CASSQDRVVGYTF.

This chain links TRBV10-3 with TRBJ1-3; 8 nucleotides line up with TRBD1. Germline CDR1 is ENHRY and CDR2 is SYGVKD. Trimming at V came to 0 bases and at J to 0 bases, leaving 19 bases not matched to a gene. The length of the CDR3 is 22 residues. CDR3 residues: CAISESNSGRTGPLRSGNTIYF. CDR3 coding DNA: TGTGCCATCAGTGAGTCGAATTCTGGTAGGACAGGGCCACTCCGCTCTGGAAACACCATATATTTT.